This entry lists 27 T cell receptor beta chains sequenced from one sample in a study of human T cells and chemical hapten exposure. Noted time point: pre-sensitization, week 0. Specified treatment: therapeutic diphenylcyclopropenone sensitization with weekly scalp DPC. Via MiXCR, TCRdb re-called the RACE reads, giving one row per CDR3 protein. The table has roughly 100,000 distinct CDR3 sequences, 11% seen once. This sample comprised whole blood, obtained in connection with sensitization to the hapten diphenylcyclopropenone (DPC). All receptors derive from a woman aged 55 to 70 with alopecia areata. Some clones in this sample may be carry-over from other donors' samples.

This clonotype was counted ten times or more. The chain couples TRBV7-2 to TRBJ1-1, with D unresolved. From germline, CDR1 is SGHTA and CDR2 FQGNSA. V lost 2 bases and J 0 bases, leaving 10 bases between the germline ends. The length of the CDR3 is 15 residues. CDR3 coding DNA: TGTGCCAGCAGCTTACGTAGGCGCATGAACACTGAAGCTTTCTTT. This sequence encodes CASSLRRRMNTEAFF. The full variable domain, with the rest looked up from reference TRBV7-2 and TRBJ1-1, is GAGVSQSPSNKVTEKGKDVELRCDPISGHTALYWYRQSLGQGLEFLIYFQGNSAPDKSGLPSDRFSAERTGGSVSTLTIQRTQQEDSAVYLCASSLRRRMNTEAFFGQGTRLTVV.

This clonotype was seen at least ten times. The chain couples TRBV13 to TRBJ2-7; possible D gene TRBD2, 5 bases. This CDR3 comprises 13 residues. V shed 5 bases and J shed 3 bases, with 11 bases lying between them. The germline V gene encodes CDR1 PRHDT and CDR2 FYEKMQ (reference sequence). In nucleotides, the CDR3 is TGTGCCAGCAGCCCCGGGAACAACTACGAGCAGTACTTC. The encoded protein is CASSPGNNYEQYF.

V gene TRBV19 combines with J gene TRBJ2-2; no clear D. The CDR3 is 13 residues long. Trimming removed 4 bases from V and 4 bases from J, with 7 bases in between. CDR1 is LNHDA, CDR2 SQIVND, per germline (reference sequence). The CDR3 coding sequence is TGTGCCAGTAGTAGGTGGAGCACCGGGGAGCTGTTTTTT. It translates to CASSRWSTGELFF.

This clonotype was picked up many times. The genes are TRBV20-1 and TRBJ2-7; 13 bases are a match to TRBD2. After removal of 6 bases from V and 2 bases from J, the junction contained 4 bases not matched to a gene. Germline V CDR1 and CDR2: DFQATT, SNEGSKA (reference sequence). CDR3 length equals 14 residues. The chain's CDR3 is CSALGTSGAYEQYF. The CDR3 region has the DNA TGCAGTGCCCTAGGGACTAGCGGGGCCTACGAGCAGTACTTC.

This clonotype was seen at least ten times. This chain connects TRBV20-1 to TRBJ2-3, with D hard to call. V dropped 3 bases and J dropped 5 bases, with 12 bases sitting between them. CDR1 is DFQATT and CDR2 is SNEGSKA in the germline V gene (reference sequence). There are 13 residues in the CDR3. In DNA, the CDR3 is TGCAGTGCTAGGGCTTACTTAGGAGATACGCAGTATTTT. It is translated as CSARAYLGDTQYF.

This clonotype has more than one count but fewer than ten. The chain is built from TRBV11-3 and TRBJ1-1, with a weak D call TRBD1 (5 bases). The CDR3 length is 14 residues. The V and J ends lost 2 bases and 3 bases respectively, with 10 bases between them. CDR1 is SGHNT and CDR2 is YENEEA in the germline V gene. In DNA, the CDR3 is TGTGCCAGCAGCTTATCGTCAGGGCACACTGAAGCTTTCTTT. It encodes CASSLSSGHTEAFF.

CDR3 region: CSARGIPRDRNPVWTYNEQFF. The CDR3 region has the DNA TGCAGTGCTAGAGGGATACCGCGGGACAGGAACCCAGTTTGGACCTACAATGAGCAGTTCTTC. The V gene is TRBV20-1, the J gene TRBJ2-1, with 8 positions matching TRBD1. The V segment lost 1 base and the J segment 2 bases; nucleotides outside the gene matches: 22. Per the germline V gene, CDR1 is DFQATT and CDR2 is SNEGSKA (reference sequence). The CDR3 length is 21 residues.

The chain links TRBV5-1 to TRBJ2-1; D remains ambiguous. Trimming stripped 4 bases from V and 8 bases from J, with 7 bases between. This CDR3 is 11 amino acids long. Germline loops: CDR1 SGHRS, CDR2 YFSETQ. The CDR3 bases are TGCGCCAGCAGCCGCGACGATGAGCAGTTCTTC. This gives the protein CASSRDDEQFF.

This clonotype has ten or more counts. The rearrangement joins TRBV19 to TRBJ1-2; no firm D call. Per the germline V gene, CDR1 is LNHDA and CDR2 is SQIVND (reference sequence). Trimming took off 3 bases at V and 7 bases at J, with 18 bases between the two ends. The CDR3 consists of 15 residues. For the CDR3, the DNA is TGTGCCAGTAGTATCGGTAGGGCCCAGCGATCTGGCTACACCTTC. Translating gives CASSIGRAQRSGYTF.

This clonotype has ten or more counts. The chain is built from TRBV27 and TRBJ1-5; D is ambiguous. V dropped 5 bases and J dropped 4 bases, with 12 bases sitting between them. This CDR3 is 14 amino acids long. The germline V gene encodes CDR1 MNHEY and CDR2 SMNVEV (reference sequence). CDR3 sequence reads: CASSPKTPNQPQHF. CDR3 sequence (DNA): TGTGCCAGCAGTCCAAAAACACCAAATCAGCCCCAGCATTTT.

Remarks on this clonotype: A much larger clone lies one base from this, so it may be a read error. CDR3 residues: CASSFLDSTEVFF. The CDR3 DNA follows: TGTGCCAGCAGTTTTTTGGACTCCACTGAAGTTTTCTTT. The J gene is TRBJ1-1, the V gene TRBV6-1, with D unclear. Germline lookup yields CDR1 MNHNS and CDR2 SASEGT. The CDR3 runs 13 residues.

Details on this clonotype: This may be a read error, as it is one base from a much larger clone. The chain uses TRBV20-1 and TRBJ2-2, with 9 bases matching TRBD2. Germline values: CDR1 DFQATT, CDR2 SNEGSKA (reference sequence). CDR3 length: 15 residues. CDR3 sequence (DNA): TGCAGTGCTACCGGGACTAGCCCCAACACCGGGGAGCTGGTTTTT. Translated: CSATGTSPNTGELVF.

This clonotype was observed at least ten times. V is TRBV5-1 and J is TRBJ1-5; 7 bases agree with TRBD1. Germline trimming cut 3 bases from V and 8 bases from J; bases unmatched to any gene: 5. Looked up from germline, CDR1 is SGHRS and CDR2 is YFSETQ. This CDR3 is 13 amino acids long. CDR3 loop: CASSWGTEEPQHF. The CDR3 DNA sequence: TGCGCCAGCAGCTGGGGGACAGAGGAGCCCCAGCATTTT. The entire variable domain, with the rest obtained from reference TRBV5-1 and TRBJ1-5, is as follows: KAGVTQTPRYLIKTRGQQVTLSCSPISGHRSVSWYQQTPGQGLQFLFEYFSETQRNKGNFPGRFSGRQFSNSRSEMNVSTLELGDSALYLCASSWGTEEPQHFGDGTRLSIL.

V is TRBV3-1 and J is TRBJ2-1; D gene uncertain. The CDR3 length is 14 residues. V lost 3 bases and J 1 base, leaving 7 bases between the germline ends. Looked up from germline, CDR1 is LGHDT and CDR2 is YNNKEL (reference sequence). The CDR3 sequence: CASSQVHSYNEQFF. CDR3 DNA: TGTGCCAGCAGCCAGGTCCATTCCTACAATGAGCAGTTCTTC.

This clonotype was seen many times. V usage is TRBV27 and J usage is TRBJ1-5, with D possibly TRBD1 on 5 matching bases. Trimming left V 0 bases short and J 2 bases short, with 11 bases between. Per germline, CDR1 MNHEY and CDR2 SMNVEV (reference sequence). CDR3 length: 16 residues. The CDR3 bases are TGTGCCAGCAGTTTATCAGGGGCGGGAGGCAATCAGCCCCAGCATTTT. It encodes CASSLSGAGGNQPQHF.

The sample holds many counts of this clonotype. The chain couples TRBV5-1 to TRBJ1-1; no clear D gene. Germline-derived CDR1 and CDR2 are SGHRS and YFSETQ. The CDR3 covers 19 residues. Between the trimmed V and J ends, which lost 2 bases and 4 bases, there was a span of 27 bases. CDR3: CASSLVWRGSVIVSTEAFF. The DNA of the CDR3 is TGCGCCAGCAGCTTAGTTTGGCGGGGATCAGTTATAGTTAGCACTGAAGCTTTCTTT.

The chain employs TRBV5-6 and TRBJ2-7, with D maybe TRBD2 (6 bases). The CDR3 consists of 15 residues. V lost 2 bases and J 3 bases, leaving 15 bases between the germline ends. Germline CDR1 and CDR2: SGHDT and YYEEEE. CDR3 nucleotide sequence: TGTGCCAGCAGCTTCGTGGGCGGGGTGATCTACGAGCAGTACTTC. Amino acid sequence: CASSFVGGVIYEQYF.

The V call is TRBV5-4, the J call TRBJ1-1; the match to TRBD1 covers 8 bases. The CDR3 extends over 14 amino acids. Per germline, CDR1 SGHNT and CDR2 YYREEE (reference sequence). Trimming at V came to 4 bases and at J to 11 bases, leaving 13 bases not matched to a gene. The CDR3 loop reads CASSRKETGAPAFF. The CDR3 DNA is TGTGCCAGCAGCAGAAAAGAGACAGGGGCCCCGGCTTTCTTT.

This clonotype was picked up a small number of times. This chain links TRBV5-5 with TRBJ1-5; 7 bases map to TRBD1. The CDR3 spans 16 residues. The trim removed 4 bases at V and 3 bases at J, leaving 10 bases unmatched. The germline CDR1 and CDR2 sequences are SGHKS and YYEKEE (reference sequence). The CDR3 region has the DNA TGTGCCAGCAGCAAAGGGACAGCGTCAAACAATCAGCCCCAGCATTTT. Translation gives CASSKGTASNNQPQHF.

V gene TRBV4-2 combines with J gene TRBJ2-3, with 14 bases aligning to TRBD2. Germline loops: CDR1 LGHNA, CDR2 YNFKEQ. V lost 2 bases, J lost 4 bases, and 20 bases stayed unmatched. The CDR3 covers 22 residues. CDR3 in amino acids: CASSQKETSGGAVSDPPDTQYF. The DNA for the CDR3 is TGTGCCAGCAGCCAAAAGGAGACTAGCGGGGGGGCAGTCTCAGACCCCCCAGATACGCAGTATTTT.

The chain links TRBV6-5 to TRBJ1-4; the D gene is possibly TRBD1 (5 bases). Trimming pared 4 bases from V and 5 bases from J, leaving 11 bases between. Germline CDR1 and CDR2: MNHEY and SVGAGI. The CDR3 covers 14 residues. The CDR3 DNA sequence: TGTGCCAGCAGTTTACGGGACTGGAATGAAAAACTGTTTTTT. Translation gives CASSLRDWNEKLFF.

This clonotype was seen many times. V usage is TRBV25-1 and J usage is TRBJ2-7; 7 nucleotides line up with TRBD1. The CDR3 runs 17 residues. Looked up from germline, CDR1 is MGHDK and CDR2 is SYGVNS. V gave up 4 bases and J gave up 0 bases; unmatched junction bases: 12. CDR3 sequence (DNA): TGTGCCAGCAGTGTTTTGGGGGACAGCGAGAACTCCTACGAGCAGTACTTC. It encodes CASSVLGDSENSYEQYF.

This clonotype showed up just a few times. One junction end does not reproduce the germline sequence, and a read error may be involved. This chain links TRBV4-1 with TRBJ1-2, with no clear D. CDR3 size: 13 residues. The germline V gene encodes CDR1 MGHRA and CDR2 YSYEKL. The CDR3 DNA reads TGCGCCAGCTCTCACGGCACCGGTCCCGGCTGCACCTTC. Translated: CASSHGTGPGCTF.

As DNA, the CDR3 is TGCAGTGCGCAGGAAGGTTTCGCGACGAGGACTTACGAGCAGTACTTC. It is translated as CSAQEGFATRTYEQYF. This rearrangement joins TRBV20-1 to TRBJ2-7; a possible D gene is TRBD2 (5 bases). The CDR3 has 16 amino acids. Germline CDR1 and CDR2: DFQATT and SNEGSKA (reference sequence). The V end was cut by 6 bases, the J end by 4 bases, with 25 bases between.

In this sample, this clonotype turned up a few times. The rearrangement joins TRBV2 to TRBJ2-2; 9 bases align to TRBD1. This CDR3 has 16 amino acids. V lost 5 bases and J lost 2; bases outside the gene matches: 6. The germline gives CDR1 SNHLY, CDR2 FYNNEI. The CDR3 here is CASSSQGALNTGELFF. CDR3 sequence (DNA): TGTGCCAGCAGTTCACAGGGGGCGCTTAACACCGGGGAGCTGTTTTTT.

This clonotype showed up just a few times. The V call is TRBV12-3 or TRBV12-4, the J call TRBJ1-1; 7 bases align to TRBD1. This CDR3 contains 15 residues. Germline trimming cut 6 bases from V and 1 base from J; bases unmatched to any gene: 8. Here the CDR3 DNA reads TGTGCCAGCAGGACCCAAGGGGGCGCGAACACTGAAGCTTTCTTT. Residues: CASRTQGGANTEAFF.

This clonotype was counted ten times or more. The chain couples TRBV12-3 or TRBV12-4 to TRBJ2-7; tentative D call: TRBD2 (6 bases). V was shortened by 6 bases and J by 1 base, with 16 bases between the two germline ends. There are 15 residues in the CDR3. CDR3 DNA: TGTGCCAGCAGACCACCTAGCGCCCCATCCTACGAGCAGTACTTC. Protein sequence: CASRPPSAPSYEQYF.